The entry that follows covers one TCR beta chain sequence. Seattle's cohort entered during active infection and was followed longitudinally. Germline CDR1 and CDR2: SGHTA and FQGNSA. V lost 5 bases, J lost 1 base, and 17 bases lay in between. The CDR3 has 16 residues. This specimen comes from a study of blood T cell repertoires in COVID-19. About the study: From T cells, B-cell-depleted T cells, or PBMCs came the material, which was cDNA or gDNA.

Original data processing: Reference gene primer amplification yielded estimated nucleated cell counts. Clones were read by immunoSEQ multiplex PCR, and TCRdb kept only the in-frame ones, dropping some. That table gives V, J and clone size, and the DNA gave D and trimming. This sample has about 240,000 clones; roughly four fifths occur once, and the top ten carry approximately 8%. The sequence came from a woman older than 75 with COVID-19, enrolled during active disease. This chain joins TRBV7-2 and TRBJ2-5, with no clear D. Material for sequencing was peripheral blood. The CDR3 DNA reads as TGTGCCAGCAGCCCAGACCGAACTGGGCTCCAAGAGACCCAGTACTTC. Protein product: CASSPDRTGLQETQYF.